One sample yielded the 25 T cell receptor beta chains listed below, sequenced in a study of CD8 T cells in ankylosing spondylitis. TCRdb independently ran MiXCR on the 5' RACE reads; one entry per CDR3 protein. Of 160,000 or so distinct CDR3 sequences in the sample, around a tenth were seen once. Sequencing used blood, either unsorted or a sorted T cell fraction (not recorded which). These receptors all stem from a female donor with ankylosing spondylitis or in good health (not recorded which).

The gene calls are TRBV6-6 and TRBJ2-5; D call uncertain. The length of the CDR3 is 11 residues. The germline V gene has CDR1 MNHNY and CDR2 SVGAGI (reference sequence). The germline V and J ends were trimmed by 6 bases and 4 bases, with 6 bases remaining between them. CDR3 sequence reads: CASRLSETQYF. CDR3 coding DNA: TGTGCCAGCAGACTATCAGAGACCCAGTACTTC.

This clonotype has more than one count but fewer than ten. The V call is TRBV25-1, the J call TRBJ1-2; tentative D call: TRBD1 (6 bases). There are 15 residues in the CDR3. Germline V lookup: CDR1 MGHDK, CDR2 SYGVNS. The germline V and J ends were trimmed by 0 bases and 1 base, with 9 bases remaining between them. The CDR3 DNA follows: TGTGCCAGCAGTGAATACGGGGGCCTTAACTATGGCTACACCTTC. Its translation: CASSEYGGLNYGYTF.

The chain is built from TRBV7-8 and TRBJ1-4; 7 bases agree with TRBD1. There are 15 residues in the CDR3. The germline CDR1 and CDR2 sequences are SGHVS and FQNEAQ. V was pared by 5 bases and J by 5 bases, with 8 bases of the junction left unmatched. The CDR3 sequence is CASSLTGAINEKLFF. CDR3 sequence (DNA): TGTGCCAGCAGCCTAACAGGGGCCATCAATGAAAAACTGTTTTTT.

This chain connects TRBV4-3 to TRBJ2-1; TRBD2 agrees at 7 bases. Unmatched junction bases numbered 7, after V lost 0 bases and J lost 5 bases. The CDR3 is 16 residues long. Germline lookup yields CDR1 LGHNA and CDR2 YSLEER. The CDR3 region is CASSQDIGTTNNEQFF. The CDR3 DNA is TGCGCCAGCAGCCAAGATATCGGGACTACCAACAATGAGCAGTTCTTC.

This clonotype counts as medium-sized (0.01 to 0.1%). V usage is TRBV7-2 and J usage is TRBJ1-4; TRBD1 is a possible D gene (6 bases). The V and J ends lost 2 bases and 8 bases respectively, with 15 bases between them. This CDR3 region has 15 residues. In germline, CDR1 is SGHTA, CDR2 FQGNSA. The CDR3 sequence: CASSLNGVQGEKLFF. The CDR3 coding sequence is TGTGCCAGCAGCTTAAATGGGGTCCAGGGGGAAAAACTGTTTTTT.

This clonotype was recorded at least ten times. The CDR3 here is CAISIPTSPDTQYF. The CDR3 bases are TGTGCCATCAGTATCCCCACGAGCCCAGATACGCAGTATTTT. The chain is built from TRBV10-3 and TRBJ2-3, with D unclear. The CDR3 is 14 residues long. Trimming cost V 5 bases and J 4 bases, with 13 bases left between them. CDR1 and CDR2 (germline): ENHRY, SYGVKD.

This chain uses TRBV5-6 with TRBJ2-1; 13 bases are shared with TRBD2. CDR3 length: 16 residues. V shed 1 base, J shed 13 bases, and the junction held 11 bases outside the gene matches. Germline V gene lookup returns CDR1 SGHDT and CDR2 YYEEEE. The CDR3 reads CASSLSTSGRAPRQFF. The DNA for the CDR3 is TGTGCCAGCAGCTTGAGTACTAGCGGGAGGGCCCCGCGACAGTTCTTC.

This clonotype was observed at least ten times. The chain carries TRBV6-5 and TRBJ2-1; D is uncertain. V shed 2 bases and J shed 0 bases, with 11 bases lying between them. Germline-derived CDR1 and CDR2 are MNHEY and SVGAGI. CDR3 length equals 16 residues. The CDR3 nucleotides read TGTGCCAGCAGTTACGGCTTTTCGGGCTCCTACAATGAGCAGTTCTTC. This gives the protein CASSYGFSGSYNEQFF.

This clonotype was picked up one time. It is unclear where the CDR3 begins or ends on the DNA, so no DNA is shown, and the CDR3 is as TCRdb lists it. The chain links TRBV21-1 to TRBJ2-2; no DNA check was done on the table's D call, TRBD2. TRBV21-1 is a pseudogene segment. The CDR3 is 16 residues long, counting both termini. This CDR3 reads CASIPQRESRPGSCFF.

This clonotype was detected a few times. The chain uses TRBV7-9 and TRBJ2-1; D is unclear. The CDR3 sequence is 13 residues long. With 4 bases removed from V and 7 bases from J, the gap between germline ends came to 11 bases. The germline V gene has CDR1 SEHNR and CDR2 FQNEAQ (reference sequence). CDR3 nucleotide sequence: TGTGCCAGCAGCTCCCCGGTGGGGAATGAGCAGTTCTTC. The encoded protein is CASSSPVGNEQFF.

V gene TRBV20-1 combines with J gene TRBJ1-2, with TRBD1 as a possible D gene (5 bases). The CDR3 runs to 15 residues. With 5 bases removed from V and 0 bases from J, the gap between germline ends came to 16 bases. Germline V gene sequence: CDR1 DFQATT, CDR2 SNEGSKA (reference sequence). In DNA form, the CDR3 reads TGCAGTGCTCAAAGGGGCGGGGCAGCTAACTATGGCTACACCTTC. This sequence encodes CSAQRGGAANYGYTF.

This clonotype has just a few counts. This chain uses TRBV20-1 with TRBJ2-3, with D possibly TRBD2 on 5 matching bases. Trimming stripped 3 bases from V and 6 bases from J, with 16 bases between. The CDR3 spans 14 residues. Germline V gene data show CDR1 as DFQATT and CDR2 as SNEGSKA (reference sequence). CDR3 nucleotide sequence: TGCAGTGCTAGGTCGTCCGGGGTTGACGATACGCAGTATTTT. Encoded protein: CSARSSGVDDTQYF.

This clonotype occurred many times. This chain connects TRBV27 to TRBJ2-7; TRBD1 aligns across 8 bases. Unmatched junction bases numbered 9, after V lost 5 bases and J lost 3 bases. CDR1 and CDR2 from the germline V gene are MNHEY and SMNVEV (reference sequence). This CDR3 spans 15 amino acids. CDR3 in amino acids: CASSASDRVVYEQYF. The CDR3 DNA reads TGTGCCAGCAGTGCCTCGGACAGGGTAGTCTACGAGCAGTACTTC.

This clonotype came up a few times. The chain has TRBV28 and TRBJ2-7; 8 bases map to TRBD2. CDR1 is MDHEN and CDR2 is SYDVKM in the germline V gene. This CDR3 has 14 amino acids. Unmatched junction bases numbered 7, after V lost 3 bases and J lost 6 bases. The CDR3 nucleotides read TGTGCCAGCAGTTTGAGGGTGAGCGGGAGCGAGCAGTACTTC. Protein: CASSLRVSGSEQYF.

The rearrangement links TRBV7-2 to TRBJ2-1; 11 nucleotides align to TRBD2. The CDR3 extends over 15 amino acids. Germline CDR1 is SGHTA and CDR2 is FQGNSA. After removal of 5 bases from V and 9 bases from J, the junction contained 9 bases not matched to a gene. The CDR3: CASSGPSGRRGEQFF. CDR3 coding DNA: TGTGCCAGCAGCGGACCTAGCGGGAGGAGGGGTGAGCAGTTCTTC.

This chain links TRBV5-1 with TRBJ2-3; perhaps TRBD2 as D (6 bases). CDR1 is SGHRS and CDR2 is YFSETQ in the germline V gene. V was clipped by 7 bases and J by 2 bases, with 14 bases between them. This CDR3 is 14 amino acids long. CDR3 sequence (DNA): TGCGCCAGCTCAAGGAGGGCGCTCACAGATACGCAGTATTTT. This translates into CASSRRALTDTQYF.

A few counts support this clonotype. This chain connects TRBV28 to TRBJ1-1; unclear D gene. The CDR3 is 13 residues long. V was trimmed by 5 bases and J by 5 bases, leaving 12 bases between them. Germline-derived CDR1 and CDR2 are MDHEN and SYDVKM. The CDR3 DNA reads TGTGCCAGCAGTCGCCTAGGCCAAACTGAAGCTTTCTTT. Translated, it gives CASSRLGQTEAFF. Variable domain in full (rest from reference TRBV28 and TRBJ1-1): DVKVTQSSRYLVKRTGEKVFLECVQDMDHENMFWYRQDPGLGLRLIYFSYDVKMKEKGDIPEGYSVSREKKERFSLILESASTNQTSMYLCASSRLGQTEAFFGQGTRLTVV.

This clonotype was counted a few times. The V gene is TRBV7-2, the J gene TRBJ2-1; tentative D call: TRBD2 (5 bases). This CDR3 has 13 residues. CDR1 is SGHTA and CDR2 is FQGNSA in the germline V gene. V shed 3 bases and J shed 6 bases, with 9 bases lying between them. CDR3 sequence: CASSLGGSNEQFF. In DNA form, the CDR3 reads TGTGCCAGCAGCTTGGGTGGGAGCAATGAGCAGTTCTTC.

For this clonotype: With a much larger clone just one base away, this may be a read error. This chain connects TRBV5-1 to TRBJ2-2; 11 bases are a match to TRBD2. Germline loops: CDR1 SGHRS, CDR2 YFSETQ. The J segment lost 3 bases and the V segment lost 6 bases, leaving 7 bases of the junction unmatched. The CDR3 is 16 amino acids. CDR3 bases: TGCGCCAGCAACGAGACTAGCGGGACCTACACCGGGGAGCTGTTTTTT. Its translation is CASNETSGTYTGELFF.

The sample holds a few counts of this clonotype. The rearrangement uses TRBV7-9 and TRBJ2-7; 7 nucleotides line up with TRBD2. The CDR3 runs to 14 residues. Germline lookup yields CDR1 SEHNR and CDR2 FQNEAQ (reference sequence). V was clipped by 1 base and J by 6 bases; unmatched bases: 6. The CDR3 nucleotides are TGTGCCAGCAGCTTAGGGATGCGGGAGTTCGAGCAGTACTTC. It specifies CASSLGMREFEQYF. Full variable domain (rest looked up from reference TRBV7-9 and TRBJ2-7): DTGVSQNPRHKITKRGQNVTFRCDPISEHNRLYWYRQTLGQGPEFLTYFQNEAQLEKSRLLSDRFSAERPKGSFSTLEIQRTEQGDSAMYLCASSLGMREFEQYFGPGTRLTVT.

This clonotype was counted ten times or more. The rearrangement joins TRBV20-1 to TRBJ2-7, with 8 bases that match TRBD2. V dropped 6 bases and J dropped 7; count of bases not matched to a gene: 14. The CDR3 sequence is 14 residues long. CDR1 and CDR2 from the germline V gene are DFQATT and SNEGSKA (reference sequence). The chain's CDR3 is CSAAGNGRAREQYF. The CDR3 DNA is TGCAGTGCCGCCGGTAACGGGAGGGCACGGGAGCAGTACTTC.

This clonotype was seen a few times. This chain connects TRBV7-2 to TRBJ1-2, with D unresolved. Trimming took off 6 bases at V and 6 bases at J, with 17 bases between the two ends. Germline-derived CDR1 and CDR2 are SGHTA and FQGNSA. The CDR3 consists of 14 residues. CDR3 protein: CASSFRSKSDGYTF. The CDR3 DNA reads as TGTGCCAGCAGTTTTCGATCTAAATCCGATGGCTACACCTTC.

The rearrangement links TRBV27 to TRBJ2-7; 8 bases are shared with TRBD2. This CDR3 comprises 15 residues. Looked up from germline, CDR1 is MNHEY and CDR2 is SMNVEV (reference sequence). V lost 1 base and J lost 2; bases outside the gene matches: 4. The CDR3 DNA reads TGTGCCAGCAGTTTATATACGGGAGGGACCTACGAGCAGTACTTC. Translated, it gives CASSLYTGGTYEQYF.

This clonotype was detected a few times. CDR3 sequence: CASSGGAKFTEAFF. The CDR3 region has the DNA TGTGCCAGCAGCGGAGGGGCAAAGTTTACTGAAGCTTTCTTT. The V gene is TRBV9, the J gene TRBJ1-1; weak D call: TRBD1 (5 bases). This CDR3 comprises 14 residues. Trimming took off 3 bases at V and 5 bases at J, with 14 bases between the two ends. CDR1 and CDR2 from the germline V gene are SGDLS and YYNGEE.

As DNA, the CDR3 is TGCAGTGCTAGCTCTAGCCGCTTTCAAGAGACCCAGTACTTC. Amino acid sequence: CSASSSRFQETQYF. This chain joins TRBV20-1 and TRBJ2-5; maybe TRBD2 (5 bases). Trimming pared 3 bases from V and 2 bases from J, leaving 13 bases between. CDR1 and CDR2 from the germline V gene are DFQATT and SNEGSKA (reference sequence). This CDR3 has 14 amino acids.